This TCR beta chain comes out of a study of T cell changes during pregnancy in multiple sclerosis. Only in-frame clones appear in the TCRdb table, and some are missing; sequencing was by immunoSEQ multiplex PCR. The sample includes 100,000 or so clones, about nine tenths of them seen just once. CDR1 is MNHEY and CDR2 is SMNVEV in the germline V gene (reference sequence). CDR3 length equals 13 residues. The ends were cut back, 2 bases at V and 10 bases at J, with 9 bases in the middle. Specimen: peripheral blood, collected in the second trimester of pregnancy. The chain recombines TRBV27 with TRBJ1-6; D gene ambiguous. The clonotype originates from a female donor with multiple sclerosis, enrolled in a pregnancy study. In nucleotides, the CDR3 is TGTGCCAGCAGTTTAGGGCGCGGGTCACCCCTCCACTTT. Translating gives CASSLGRGSPLHF.